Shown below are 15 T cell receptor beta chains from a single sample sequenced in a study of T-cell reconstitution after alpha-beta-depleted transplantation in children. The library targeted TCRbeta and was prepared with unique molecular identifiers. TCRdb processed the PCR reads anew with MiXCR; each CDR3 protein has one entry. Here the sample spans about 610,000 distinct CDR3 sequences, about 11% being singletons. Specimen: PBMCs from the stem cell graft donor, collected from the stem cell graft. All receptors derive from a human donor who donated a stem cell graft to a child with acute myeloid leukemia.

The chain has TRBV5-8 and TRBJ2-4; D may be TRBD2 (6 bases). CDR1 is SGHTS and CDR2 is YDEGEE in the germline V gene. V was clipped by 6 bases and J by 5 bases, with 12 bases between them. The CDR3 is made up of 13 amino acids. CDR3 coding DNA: TGTGCCAGCACCCGGGACTCGGAAAACATTCAGTACTTC. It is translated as CASTRDSENIQYF.

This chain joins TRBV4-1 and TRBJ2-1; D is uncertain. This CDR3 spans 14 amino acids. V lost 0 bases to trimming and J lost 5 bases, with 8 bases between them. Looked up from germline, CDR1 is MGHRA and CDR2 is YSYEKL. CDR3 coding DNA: TGCGCCAGCAGCCAAGATCCCAGAAACAATGAGCAGTTCTTC. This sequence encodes CASSQDPRNNEQFF.

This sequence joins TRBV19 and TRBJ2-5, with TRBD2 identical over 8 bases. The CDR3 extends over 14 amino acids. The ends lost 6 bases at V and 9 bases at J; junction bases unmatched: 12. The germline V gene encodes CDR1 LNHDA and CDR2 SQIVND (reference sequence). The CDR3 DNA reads TGTGCCAGTAGGGAGTCGACGGGAGGGGGGGCCCAGTACTTC. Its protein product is CASRESTGGGAQYF.

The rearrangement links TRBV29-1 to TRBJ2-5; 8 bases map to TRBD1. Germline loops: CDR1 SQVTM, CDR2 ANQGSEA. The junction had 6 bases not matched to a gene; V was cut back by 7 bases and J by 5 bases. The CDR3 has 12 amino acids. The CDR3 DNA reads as TGCAGCGGTCAGGGGGCCTGGGAGACCCAGTACTTC. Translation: CSGQGAWETQYF.

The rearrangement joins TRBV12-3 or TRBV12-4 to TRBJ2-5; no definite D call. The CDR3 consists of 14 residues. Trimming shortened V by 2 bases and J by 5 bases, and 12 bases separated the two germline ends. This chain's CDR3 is CASSLLRIRETQYF. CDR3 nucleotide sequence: TGTGCCAGCAGTTTATTGCGGATTCGGGAGACCCAGTACTTC.

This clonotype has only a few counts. The CDR3 here is CASKTGDAPYEQYF. In nucleotides, the CDR3 is TGTGCCAGCAAGACCGGGGATGCTCCCTACGAGCAGTACTTC. The chain couples TRBV27 to TRBJ2-7; the D gene is possibly TRBD2 (5 bases). CDR3 length equals 14 residues. V was shortened by 7 bases and J by 2 bases, with 15 bases between the two germline ends. Germline V gives CDR1 MNHEY, CDR2 SMNVEV (reference sequence).

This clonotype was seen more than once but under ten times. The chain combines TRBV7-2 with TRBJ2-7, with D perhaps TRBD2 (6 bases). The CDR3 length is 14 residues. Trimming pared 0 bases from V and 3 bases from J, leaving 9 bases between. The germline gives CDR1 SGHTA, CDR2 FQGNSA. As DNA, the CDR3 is TGTGCCAGCAGCTTAGCCGGACTACGCTACGAGCAGTACTTC. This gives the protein CASSLAGLRYEQYF.

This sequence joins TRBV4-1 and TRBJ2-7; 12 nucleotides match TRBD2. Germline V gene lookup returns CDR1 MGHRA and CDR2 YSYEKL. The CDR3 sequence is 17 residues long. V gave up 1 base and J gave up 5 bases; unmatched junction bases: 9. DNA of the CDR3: TGCGCCAGCAGCCAAGTCGTCGCAGGACTAGCGGGAAACGAGCAGTACTTC. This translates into CASSQVVAGLAGNEQYF.

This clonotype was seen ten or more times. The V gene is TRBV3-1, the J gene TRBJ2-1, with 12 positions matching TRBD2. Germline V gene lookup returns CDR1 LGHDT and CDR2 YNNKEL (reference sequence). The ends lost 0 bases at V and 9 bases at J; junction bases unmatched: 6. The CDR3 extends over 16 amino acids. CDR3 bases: TGTGCCAGCAGCCAAGAGTCTAGCGGGAGGGTGGGTGAGCAGTTCTTC. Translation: CASSQESSGRVGEQFF.

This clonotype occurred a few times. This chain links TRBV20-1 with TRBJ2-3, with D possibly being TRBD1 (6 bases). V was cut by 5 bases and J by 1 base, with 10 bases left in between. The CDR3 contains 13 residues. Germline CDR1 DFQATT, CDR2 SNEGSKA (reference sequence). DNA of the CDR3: TGCAGTGCTGGTAGACAGGGCACAGATACGCAGTATTTT. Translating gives CSAGRQGTDTQYF.

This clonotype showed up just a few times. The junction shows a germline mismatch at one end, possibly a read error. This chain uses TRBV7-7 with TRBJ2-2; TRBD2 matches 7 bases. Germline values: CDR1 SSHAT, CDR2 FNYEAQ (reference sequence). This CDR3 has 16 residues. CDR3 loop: CASSLAAGDLTGELFF. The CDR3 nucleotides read TGTGCTAGCAGCTTAGCGGCGGGAGATCTCACCGGGGAGCTGTTTTTT.

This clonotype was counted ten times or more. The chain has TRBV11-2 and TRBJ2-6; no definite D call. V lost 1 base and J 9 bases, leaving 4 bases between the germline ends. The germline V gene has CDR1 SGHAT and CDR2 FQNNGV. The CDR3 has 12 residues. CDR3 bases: TGTGCCAGCAGCTTAGGGTTCAACGTCCTGACTTTC. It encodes CASSLGFNVLTF.

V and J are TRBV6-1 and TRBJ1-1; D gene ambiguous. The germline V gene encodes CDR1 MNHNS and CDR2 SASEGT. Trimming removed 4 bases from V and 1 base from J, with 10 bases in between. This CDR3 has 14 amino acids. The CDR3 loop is CASSGSSANTEAFF. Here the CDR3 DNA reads TGTGCCAGCAGTGGCTCCTCGGCGAACACTGAAGCTTTCTTT.

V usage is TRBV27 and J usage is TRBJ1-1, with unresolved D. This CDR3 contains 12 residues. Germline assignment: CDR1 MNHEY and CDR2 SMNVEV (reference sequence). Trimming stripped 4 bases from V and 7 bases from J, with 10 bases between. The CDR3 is CASSSSYNEAFF. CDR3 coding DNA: TGTGCCAGCAGTTCATCCTACAATGAAGCTTTCTTT.

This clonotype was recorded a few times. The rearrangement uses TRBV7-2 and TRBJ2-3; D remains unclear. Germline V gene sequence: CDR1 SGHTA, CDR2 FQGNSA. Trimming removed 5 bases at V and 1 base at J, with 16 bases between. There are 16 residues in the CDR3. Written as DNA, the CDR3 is TGTGCCAGCAGCCTCCCCTCGGTAGCCCGCACAGATACGCAGTATTTT. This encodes CASSLPSVARTDTQYF.